This entry concerns a single T cell receptor (beta chain). Its antigen remains unidentified. Patients with a history of autoimmune disease or on systemic immunosuppression were excluded. Germline values: CDR1 SGHTA, CDR2 FQGNSA. CDR3 size: 13 residues. V was clipped by 11 bases and J by 2 bases, with 13 bases between them. This specimen comes from a study of OX40 agonist ivuxolimab in advanced cancers. Study-level points and caveats: A proportion of nonresponders additionally exhibited low normalized T-cell clonal expansion. Partial responders dosed at 0.1-3.0 mg/kg displayed clonal expansion ranking among the lowest.

TCRdb's copy holds only in-frame clones and misses some; the assay was immunoSEQ multiplex PCR. This sample has 90,000 to 100,000 clones, with around 85% found just once. The clonotype originates from an adult with an advanced solid tumor such as melanoma, head and neck, liver or kidney cancer. This chain uses TRBV7-2 with TRBJ2-1; D tentatively reads TRBD1 or TRBD2 (5 bases each). Material: CD4+ or CD8+ T cells sorted from blood, obtained in a trial of the OX40 agonist ivuxolimab. DNA for the CDR3: TGTGCCGAGGGTCGGGGCCCCTACAATGAGCAGTTCTTC. This translates into CAEGRGPYNEQFF.